This entry features one TCR beta chain sequence. The data belong to a study of control samples from healthy donors and cancer patients. Germline-derived CDR1 and CDR2 are LNHDA and SQIVND (reference sequence). V gave up 3 bases and J gave up 5 bases; unmatched junction bases: 10. CDR3 length equals 16 residues. Here immunoSEQ multiplex PCR was the method, and the copy in TCRdb shows in-frame clones only, minus some. Counted here are fewer than 100,000 clones, around 82% occurring once; the ten biggest clones make up roughly 9.8%. Sequenced sample: blood. This chain links TRBV19 with TRBJ2-4; 7 bases match TRBD1. The clonotype was recovered from a woman in her sixties or seventies in good health. The CDR3 DNA follows: TGTGCCAGTAGTATGAACAGGGGCGGAGGCCAAAACATTCAGTACTTC. Its protein product is CASSMNRGGGQNIQYF.